This T cell receptor beta chain was captured by sequencing in a study of cytomegalovirus exposure and HLA in healthy donors. Amplification used 60 Vbeta primers and 13 Jbeta primers. Sequenced by immunoSEQ multiplex PCR; TCRdb stores in-frame clones only, minus some. Among tens of thousands of clones listed, approximately 80% were seen once. J gave up 3 bases and V 2 bases, and 6 bases lay outside the gene matches. Germline CDR1 is SGHAT and CDR2 is FQNNGV. The CDR3 contains 15 residues. Only one count was recorded for this clone. Sequenced sample: PBMCs. The chain joins TRBV11-2 to TRBJ2-7, with 8 positions matching TRBD1. The clonotype was recovered from a middle-aged woman in good health and CMV-seropositive. CDR3 nucleotides: TGTGCCAGCAGCTTACGGGGGACAGGCCTCTACGAGCAGTACTTC. Translating it yields CASSLRGTGLYEQYF.